This T cell receptor (beta chain) was recovered during a study of post-analysis software for immune sequencing data. Study-level background: Secondary progressive, relapsing-remitting and progressive-relapsing multiple sclerosis were among the included disease courses. Points from the study as a whole: In patients, TRBV5-6, TRBV5-1 and TRBV20-1 belonged to roughly five TRBV segments found more frequently than in controls.

The CDR3 contains 15 residues. Germline V gene data show CDR1 as LGHNA and CDR2 as YSLEER. The V gene lost 2 bases and the J gene lost 1 base, with 12 bases spanning the gap. This clonotype was seen at least ten times. Its specificity is unknown. Every TCR beta cDNA library bore unique molecular identifiers. TCRdb fed the PCR reads into MiXCR, producing one record per CDR3 protein. The repertoire has some 800,000 distinct CDR3 sequences, around 45% of them found once; the top ten carry 4.9%. The sequencing input was blood. The rearrangement links TRBV4-3 to TRBJ2-7; perhaps D is TRBD1 or TRBD2 (5 bases each). The sequence was obtained from a girl aged 5 to 17 with multiple sclerosis. CDR3 residues: CASSQNPGRSYEQYF. The CDR3 DNA reads as TGCGCCAGCAGCCAAAACCCGGGACGGTCCTACGAGCAGTACTTC.